This passage covers 25 T cell receptor beta chains from one sample sequenced in a study of CD8 T cells in Susac syndrome. Random hexamers primed reverse transcription of about 0.5 to 1 ug RNA. TCRdb re-analysed the immunoSEQ multiplex PCR reads in MiXCR, keeping a single row per CDR3 protein. This table has about 27,000 distinct CDR3 sequences, about 95% appearing once. The source material was CD8+ T cells from PBMCs. The receptor source for this set is a human donor in good health.

The V and J genes are TRBV10-3 and TRBJ2-1; no definite D call. This CDR3 is 14 amino acids long. Germline loops: CDR1 ENHRY, CDR2 SYGVKD. V lost 3 bases to trimming and J lost 0 bases, with 6 bases between them. CDR3 sequence reads: CAISESGSYNEQFF. The CDR3 nucleotides read TGTGCCATCAGTGAATCTGGCTCCTACAATGAGCAGTTCTTC.

The rearrangement links TRBV12-5 to TRBJ1-1; no reliable D call. This CDR3 comprises 16 residues. With 1 base removed from V and 0 bases from J, the gap between germline ends came to 12 bases. Looked up from germline, CDR1 is LGHNT and CDR2 is FRNRAP. The CDR3 sequence: CASGLEGTPMNTEAFF. The CDR3 DNA follows: TGTGCTAGTGGTTTGGAAGGCACCCCCATGAACACTGAAGCTTTCTTT.

The V gene is TRBV24-1, the J gene TRBJ2-3; no clear D gene. Germline CDR1 KGHDR, CDR2 SFDVKD. Trimming pared 1 base from V and 6 bases from J, leaving 4 bases between. The CDR3 extends over 12 amino acids. The CDR3 sequence: CATSDFGDTQYF. The CDR3 coding sequence is TGTGCCACCAGTGATTTCGGGGATACGCAGTATTTT.

V gene TRBV2 combines with J gene TRBJ1-1; D is unclear. V was clipped by 4 bases and J by 4 bases, with 10 bases between them. Per germline, CDR1 SNHLY and CDR2 FYNNEI. The CDR3 extends over 13 amino acids. The CDR3 sequence is CASSAGIGTEAFF. In DNA form, the CDR3 reads TGTGCCAGCAGTGCTGGAATCGGCACTGAAGCTTTCTTT.

The chain has TRBV7-6 and TRBJ2-1; perhaps TRBD2 as D (6 bases). V dropped 5 bases and J dropped 7 bases, with 18 bases sitting between them. The germline V gene encodes CDR1 SGHVS and CDR2 FNYEAQ. The CDR3 has 15 residues. The CDR3 nucleotides read TGTGCCAGCAGCCCCCGAAAGGCGGGGAGGAATGAGCAGTTCTTC. It is translated as CASSPRKAGRNEQFF.

In this sample, this clonotype turned up once. The chain joins TRBV27 to TRBJ1-2; D unresolved. The V gene lost 3 bases and the J gene lost 4 bases, with 12 bases spanning the gap. Germline V CDR1 and CDR2: MNHEY, SMNVEV (reference sequence). The CDR3 is 14 amino acids. CDR3 loop: CASSFQGPSYGYTF. DNA of the CDR3: TGTGCCAGCAGTTTTCAAGGGCCTAGCTATGGCTACACCTTC.

This clonotype was seen a few times. The rearrangement joins TRBV21-1 to TRBJ2-7; TRBD2, as called in the table, went unchecked against the DNA. TRBV21-1 is tagged as a pseudogene. The CDR3 runs 16 residues. The CDR3: CASSKAPRGGHYEQYF. DNA for the CDR3: TGTGCCAGCAGCAAAGCACCTCGGGGGGGCCACTACGAGCAGTACTTC.

J is TRBJ2-7 and V is TRBV7-9, with D possibly being TRBD1 or TRBD2 (5 bases each). V was pared by 4 bases and J by 3 bases, with 7 bases between. CDR1 is SEHNR and CDR2 is FQNEAQ in the germline V gene (reference sequence). There are 12 residues in the CDR3. The CDR3 protein is CASSSRGYEQYF. CDR3 bases: TGTGCCAGCAGCTCGAGGGGCTACGAGCAGTACTTC.

V usage is TRBV5-1 and J usage is TRBJ1-5; D is unclear. The CDR3 is 14 amino acids. Trimming cost V 4 bases and J 1 base, with 9 bases left between them. The V gene's germline CDR1 is SGHRS and CDR2 YFSETQ. Here the CDR3 DNA reads TGCGCCAGCAGCACCGGGTCCAGCAATCAGCCCCAGCATTTT. Its translation: CASSTGSSNQPQHF.

This chain uses TRBV20-1 with TRBJ1-5; 8 positions match TRBD1. This CDR3 spans 13 amino acids. Germline assignment: CDR1 DFQATT and CDR2 SNEGSKA (reference sequence). The ends lost 6 bases at V and 0 bases at J; junction bases unmatched: 1. In DNA, the CDR3 is TGCAGTGCCGACAGGGGTAGCAATCAGCCCCAGCATTTT. This encodes CSADRGSNQPQHF.

The V call is TRBV20-1, the J call TRBJ2-2, with D unresolved. This CDR3 spans 13 amino acids. Germline values: CDR1 DFQATT, CDR2 SNEGSKA (reference sequence). Trimming pared 0 bases from V and 5 bases from J, leaving 7 bases between. CDR3 DNA: TGCAGTGCTAGAGACCCAATGACCGGGGAGCTGTTTTTT. Translated: CSARDPMTGELFF.

The chain is built from TRBV4-1 and TRBJ2-3; no clear D. Trimming took off 8 bases at V and 3 bases at J, with 21 bases between the two ends. Per germline, CDR1 MGHRA and CDR2 YSYEKL. This CDR3 is built from 16 residues. CDR3 in DNA: TGCGCCAGCGCCCCGAAGGCTAGTGGTTTGACAGATACGCAGTATTTT. It encodes CASAPKASGLTDTQYF.

V gene TRBV5-1 combines with J gene TRBJ2-5, with D perhaps matching TRBD2 (6 bases). Germline V gene sequence: CDR1 SGHRS, CDR2 YFSETQ. The ends were cut back, 7 bases at V and 5 bases at J, with 18 bases in the middle. The CDR3 is 14 amino acids. CDR3 in amino acids: CASQPFAGRETQYF. CDR3 coding DNA: TGCGCCAGCCAGCCGTTTGCAGGGAGGGAGACCCAGTACTTC.

The chain joins TRBV6-4 to TRBJ2-3; 12 bases are shared with TRBD2. Germline V gives CDR1 MRHNA, CDR2 SNTAGT. This CDR3 region has 14 residues. V was clipped by 4 bases and J by 4 bases; unmatched bases: 0. The CDR3 DNA reads TGTGCCAGCAGTGGGACTAGCGGGGCAGATACGCAGTATTTT. This codes for CASSGTSGADTQYF.

The CDR3 DNA sequence: TGTGCCAGCTCCTCGGGGGTAGCCCTTCCCAAAAACATTCAGTACTTC. As protein: CASSSGVALPKNIQYF. The chain recombines TRBV6-1 with TRBJ2-4, with a weak D call TRBD2 (6 bases). With 8 bases removed from V and 2 bases from J, the gap between germline ends came to 19 bases. Germline loops: CDR1 MNHNS, CDR2 SASEGT. The CDR3 runs 16 residues.

The chain couples TRBV10-3 to TRBJ2-7, with D hard to call. The CDR3 is 14 amino acids. Germline CDR1 is ENHRY and CDR2 is SYGVKD. V lost 3 bases and J lost 2, with 11 bases in between. DNA of the CDR3: TGTGCCATCAGTGATCGTGCCGGCACCTACGAGCAGTACTTC. Encoded protein: CAISDRAGTYEQYF.

The V call is TRBV4-1, the J call TRBJ2-4, with D perhaps given as TRBD1 or TRBD2 (6 bases each). CDR3 length: 15 amino acids. V lost 0 bases, J lost 7 bases, and 13 bases lay in between. Germline values: CDR1 MGHRA, CDR2 YSYEKL. CDR3 nucleotides: TGCGCCAGCAGCCAAGAGAGGCAGGGGAGGAACATTCAGTACTTC. Its translation is CASSQERQGRNIQYF.

The chain couples TRBV27 to TRBJ2-7; 8 bases fit TRBD1. The junction had 7 bases not matched to a gene; V was cut back by 4 bases and J by 2 bases. This CDR3 is 15 amino acids long. The germline V gene has CDR1 MNHEY and CDR2 SMNVEV (reference sequence). CDR3 bases: TGTGCCAGCAGTTCCTCTACGGACAGGGCCTACGAGCAGTACTTC. It is translated as CASSSSTDRAYEQYF.

CDR3 DNA: TGTGCCAGCAGCTTGGAACGGACAGGCTCTGGGGCCAACGTCCTGACTTTC. Its protein product is CASSLERTGSGANVLTF. The rearrangement links TRBV5-4 to TRBJ2-6; 7 nucleotides agree with TRBD1. This CDR3 is built from 17 residues. The trim removed 0 bases at V and 0 bases at J, leaving 3 bases unmatched. CDR1 is SGHNT and CDR2 is YYREEE in the germline V gene (reference sequence).

The chain carries TRBV5-1 and TRBJ1-4; no reliable D call. V was cut by 0 bases and J by 0 bases, with 12 bases left in between. The CDR3 runs to 17 residues. Germline V CDR1 and CDR2: SGHRS, YFSETQ. The CDR3 region has the DNA TGCGCCAGCAGCTTGGATGGTTCCGCAGCAACTAATGAAAAACTGTTTTTT. Translating gives CASSLDGSAATNEKLFF.

This chain connects TRBV6-5 to TRBJ2-5, with TRBD1 matching over 7 bases. Germline trimming cut 7 bases from V and 8 bases from J; bases unmatched to any gene: 7. This CDR3 spans 12 amino acids. Germline V gene sequence: CDR1 MNHEY, CDR2 SVGAGI. The CDR3 sequence: CASNPQGETQYF. The CDR3 coding sequence is TGTGCCAGCAACCCCCAGGGGGAAACCCAGTACTTC.

This clonotype was observed a single time. The chain combines TRBV7-9 with TRBJ2-3; tentative D call: TRBD2 (6 bases). The germline V gene encodes CDR1 SEHNR and CDR2 FQNEAQ (reference sequence). CDR3 length equals 12 residues. Between the trimmed V and J ends, which lost 11 bases and 2 bases, there was a span of 11 bases. This CDR3 reads CAGGGPTDTQYF. The DNA for the CDR3 is TGTGCCGGGGGAGGTCCCACAGATACGCAGTATTTT.

The chain combines TRBV6-4 with TRBJ2-6; D unclear. The CDR3 is 13 residues long. Trimming shortened V by 5 bases and J by 3 bases, and 5 bases separated the two germline ends. Germline CDR1 reads MRHNA; CDR2 reads SNTAGT. CDR3 nucleotides: TGTGCCAGCAGTAGCAGTGGGGCCAACGTCCTGACTTTC. It translates to CASSSSGANVLTF.

The V call is TRBV5-6, the J call TRBJ2-1; the D is unclear. This CDR3 has 12 residues. Germline V lookup: CDR1 SGHDT, CDR2 YYEEEE. The V end was cut by 0 bases, the J end by 4 bases, with 2 bases between. In nucleotides, the CDR3 is TGTGCCAGCAGCTTGGCGTACAATGAGCAGTTCTTC. It encodes CASSLAYNEQFF.

This clonotype was seen just once. The chain has TRBV4-1 and TRBJ1-4; D might be TRBD1 (6 bases). Germline values: CDR1 MGHRA, CDR2 YSYEKL. The CDR3 totals 15 residues. Trimming took off 0 bases at V and 7 bases at J, with 12 bases between the two ends. CDR3 DNA sequence: TGCGCCAGCAGCCAAGACAGGGTAGGGGGTGAAAAACTGTTTTTT. Translated: CASSQDRVGGEKLFF.